The 25 T cell receptor beta chains presented below share a single source sample, sequenced in a study of cytomegalovirus exposure and HLA in healthy donors. This PCR relied on a set of 60 Vbeta primers and 13 Jbeta primers. Clones were read by immunoSEQ multiplex PCR, and TCRdb kept only the in-frame ones, dropping some. The sample records 150,000 to 200,000 clones, roughly 74% being singletons. The sample was PBMCs. These receptors came from a female donor in good health and CMV-seronegative.

V is TRBV5-1 and J is TRBJ2-5; 8 positions match TRBD2. V dropped 2 bases and J dropped 2; count of bases not matched to a gene: 5. The CDR3 has 15 amino acids. Germline assignment: CDR1 SGHRS and CDR2 YFSETQ. DNA of the CDR3: TGCGCCAGCAGCTTTTCTCCGGGAGGGCAAGAGACCCAGTACTTC. Translated: CASSFSPGGQETQYF.

The chain couples TRBV4-2 to TRBJ2-6; TRBD1 agrees at 7 bases. Trimming at V came to 4 bases and at J to 5 bases, leaving 14 bases not matched to a gene. Per germline, CDR1 LGHNA and CDR2 YNFKEQ. This CDR3 spans 18 amino acids. For the CDR3, the DNA is TGTGCCAGCAGCCTTCGCACCCACGACAGGGACCGGGCCAACGTCCTGACTTTC. This gives the protein CASSLRTHDRDRANVLTF.

The chain employs TRBV6-1 and TRBJ1-5; D uncertain. V was shortened by 1 base and J by 4 bases, with 14 bases between the two germline ends. CDR3 length: 16 amino acids. The germline gives CDR1 MNHNS, CDR2 SASEGT. The CDR3 nucleotides are TGTGCCAGCAGTGAAGGGTACGGTTCCCCGAATCAGCCCCAGCATTTT. Its protein is CASSEGYGSPNQPQHF.

Written as DNA, the CDR3 is TGTGCCAGCAGTGCCGGACACCCCGTGGGGGGTAACACTGAAGCTTTCTTT. It translates to CASSAGHPVGGNTEAFF. The J gene is TRBJ1-1, the V gene TRBV2, with a weak D call TRBD1 (5 bases). There are 17 residues in the CDR3. Per germline, CDR1 SNHLY and CDR2 FYNNEI. V lost 4 bases to trimming and J lost 2 bases, with 20 bases between them.

The V call is TRBV5-4, the J call TRBJ2-1; 11 bases line up with TRBD2. Unmatched junction bases numbered 4, after V lost 4 bases and J lost 4 bases. Germline values: CDR1 SGHNT, CDR2 YYREEE (reference sequence). The CDR3 spans 15 residues. The CDR3 sequence: CASSPGLAGYNEQFF. As DNA, the CDR3 is TGTGCCAGCAGCCCCGGACTAGCGGGTTACAATGAGCAGTTCTTC. Variable domain in full (rest from reference TRBV5-4 and TRBJ2-1): ETGVTQSPTHLIKTRGQQVTLRCSSQSGHNTVSWYQQALGQGPQFIFQYYREEENGRGNFPPRFSGLQFPNYSSELNVNALELDDSALYLCASSPGLAGYNEQFFGPGTRLTVL.

For this clone: Mismatch with germline at one junction end may stem from a read error. This rearrangement joins TRBV6-1 to TRBJ2-1; 15 bases map to TRBD2. The germline gives CDR1 MNHNS, CDR2 SASEGT. This CDR3 is 13 amino acids long. The CDR3 reads CASSGTSGGAGVF. The CDR3 coding sequence is TGTGCCAGCAGTGGGACTAGCGGGGGGGCCGGTGTCTTC.

The chain has TRBV6-5 and TRBJ1-1; possibly TRBD1 for D (5 bases). There are 15 residues in the CDR3. Per germline, CDR1 MNHEY and CDR2 SVGAGI. With 2 bases removed from V and 0 bases from J, the gap between germline ends came to 10 bases. For the CDR3, the DNA is TGTGCCAGCAGTTACGGCGGGGGGTTGAACACTGAAGCTTTCTTT. It codes for CASSYGGGLNTEAFF.

This clone was observed a few times. The chain joins TRBV5-1 to TRBJ2-5, with 7 positions matching TRBD1. The germline V gene has CDR1 SGHRS and CDR2 YFSETQ. J lost 5 bases, V lost 4 bases, and 11 bases had no gene match. This CDR3 contains 15 residues. DNA of the CDR3: TGCGCCAGCAGCAAAATGACAGGGTCGGAGGAGACCCAGTACTTC. It codes for CASSKMTGSEETQYF.

The rearrangement links TRBV16 to TRBJ2-4, with TRBD2 identical over 8 bases. Germline CDR1 is KGHSY and CDR2 is FQNENV. With 4 bases clipped from V and 6 bases from J, the junction kept 5 bases outside the gene matches. This CDR3 comprises 14 residues. CDR3 nucleotides: TGTGCCAGCAGCCTACGCAGCGGGGGAAACATTCAGTACTTC. It codes for CASSLRSGGNIQYF.

CDR3 DNA: TGTGCCAGCAGCCTCGGACTAGCGGACGTAGAGACCCAGTACTTC. Protein: CASSLGLADVETQYF. The chain has TRBV9 and TRBJ2-5; 10 nucleotides align to TRBD2. The CDR3 covers 15 residues. With 4 bases clipped from V and 4 bases from J, the junction kept 7 bases outside the gene matches. Germline V lookup: CDR1 SGDLS, CDR2 YYNGEE.

This clone has a single count. The V and J genes are TRBV2 and TRBJ1-5; D is unresolved. Germline-derived CDR1 and CDR2 are SNHLY and FYNNEI. The CDR3 extends over 12 amino acids. V lost 7 bases and J 12 bases, leaving 16 bases between the germline ends. CDR3 DNA sequence: TGTGCCAGCACCGACGAGAAGCGATACCAGCATTTT. Protein product: CASTDEKRYQHF.

In its sample, this clone was seen a few times. The chain links TRBV5-1 to TRBJ2-5; 8 bases map to TRBD2. From germline, CDR1 is SGHRS and CDR2 YFSETQ. The V and J ends lost 3 bases and 2 bases, in that order; junction bases with no gene match: 6. The length of the CDR3 is 15 residues. The DNA for the CDR3 is TGCGCCAGCAGCTCCGGACTAGCTGGGCAAGAGACCCAGTACTTC. Translation: CASSSGLAGQETQYF.

V is TRBV2 and J is TRBJ2-2; TRBD1 is a possible D gene (6 bases). CDR1 and CDR2 (germline): SNHLY, FYNNEI. The CDR3 is made up of 15 amino acids. V was shortened by 6 bases and J by 0 bases, with 11 bases between the two germline ends. CDR3 nucleotides: TGTGCCAGCAGCAGACAGGATTCGAACACCGGGGAGCTGTTTTTT. It is translated as CASSRQDSNTGELFF.

The chain uses TRBV6-5 and TRBJ1-1, with D uncertain. Germline-derived CDR1 and CDR2 are MNHEY and SVGAGI. Trimming removed 7 bases from V and 5 bases from J, with 8 bases in between. The CDR3 loop spans 11 amino acids. The CDR3 sequence: CASTAGTEAFF. The CDR3 bases are TGTGCCAGCACCGCGGGGACTGAAGCTTTCTTT.

This rearrangement joins TRBV5-1 to TRBJ2-7; 9 nucleotides line up with TRBD1. Germline values: CDR1 SGHRS, CDR2 YFSETQ. The trim removed 0 bases at V and 4 bases at J, leaving 5 bases unmatched. The length of the CDR3 is 15 residues. In DNA, the CDR3 is TGCGCCAGCAGCTTGGGACAGGGGGTATATTACGAGCAGTACTTC. As protein: CASSLGQGVYYEQYF. The whole variable domain, remainder taken from reference TRBV5-1 and TRBJ2-7, is KAGVTQTPRYLIKTRGQQVTLSCSPISGHRSVSWYQQTPGQGLQFLFEYFSETQRNKGNFPGRFSGRQFSNSRSEMNVSTLELGDSALYLCASSLGQGVYYEQYFGPGTRLTVT.

A note on this clone: Other DNA sequences from this sample encode an identical CDR3 as well. This chain connects TRBV7-2 to TRBJ1-1; 7 bases fit TRBD1. Germline CDR1 and CDR2: SGHTA and FQGNSA. Trimming took 3 bases from V and 1 from J; bases not matched to a gene: 2. The CDR3 has 14 amino acids. Here the CDR3 DNA reads TGTGCCAGCAGCTTGCAGGGGGGGAACACTGAAGCTTTCTTT. Residues: CASSLQGGNTEAFF.

The chain is built from TRBV15 and TRBJ2-7, with TRBD2 matching 12 bases. The CDR3 has 15 residues. The trim removed 2 bases at V and 3 bases at J, leaving 2 bases unmatched. Per the germline V gene, CDR1 is LNHNV and CDR2 is YYDKDF (reference sequence). The CDR3 DNA sequence: TGTGCCACCAGCAGACTAGCGGGGGGGCTCTACGAGCAGTACTTC. Translated, it gives CATSRLAGGLYEQYF. Complete variable domain (other parts from reference TRBV15 and TRBJ2-7): DAMVIQNPRYQVTQFGKPVTLSCSQTLNHNVMYWYQQKSSQAPKLLFHYYDKDFNNEADTPDNFQSRRPNTSFCFLDIRSPGLGDTAMYLCATSRLAGGLYEQYFGPGTRLTVT.

V usage is TRBV6-1 and J usage is TRBJ2-2, with TRBD1 matching over 9 bases. This CDR3 spans 16 amino acids. Germline CDR1 MNHNS, CDR2 SASEGT. Unmatched junction bases numbered 6, after V lost 2 bases and J lost 5 bases. CDR3 nucleotide sequence: TGTGCCAGCAGTGAACGACAGGGGGTTCGGACCGGGGAGCTGTTTTTT. Translating gives CASSERQGVRTGELFF.

For the CDR3, the DNA is TGTGCCAGCAGTTACTTCCAGGGAGCGGGAGAGCAGTACTTC. This encodes CASSYFQGAGEQYF. The chain links TRBV6-5 to TRBJ2-7; 7 bases are shared with TRBD2. The CDR3 sequence is 14 residues long. Germline trimming cut 1 base from V and 7 bases from J; bases unmatched to any gene: 7. The V gene's germline CDR1 is MNHEY and CDR2 SVGAGI.

DNA for the CDR3: TGTGCCAGCAGCACGAAAAGAGGCACAGATACGCAGTATTTT. This translates into CASSTKRGTDTQYF. The genes are TRBV11-2 and TRBJ2-3; no reliable D call. V lost 5 bases and J lost 1, with 10 bases in between. Per germline, CDR1 SGHAT and CDR2 FQNNGV. This CDR3 comprises 14 residues.

This clone occurred once. The rearrangement uses TRBV18 and TRBJ1-4, with TRBD1 matching over 7 bases. Germline values: CDR1 KGHSH, CDR2 LQKENI. The J segment lost 8 bases and the V segment lost 2 bases, leaving 8 bases of the junction unmatched. The CDR3 has 15 residues. The DNA of the CDR3 is TGTGCCAGCTCACCAGGTTTACAGGGGAACGAAAAACTGTTTTTT. It is translated as CASSPGLQGNEKLFF.

The chain is built from TRBV19 and TRBJ2-7; 10 bases align to TRBD1. Germline CDR1 is LNHDA and CDR2 is SQIVND (reference sequence). The ends lost 3 bases at V and 2 bases at J; junction bases unmatched: 4. This CDR3 comprises 15 residues. The CDR3 DNA reads TGTGCCAGTAGTATCGGGACAGGGGAGGCCTACGAGCAGTACTTC. Encoded protein: CASSIGTGEAYEQYF.

The V and J genes are TRBV5-1 and TRBJ1-4, with D perhaps TRBD1 (6 bases). V was trimmed by 4 bases and J by 0 bases, leaving 22 bases between them. Germline V CDR1 and CDR2: SGHRS, YFSETQ. The length of the CDR3 is 19 residues. CDR3 sequence reads: CASSEPRTEPYATNEKLFF. The CDR3 coding sequence is TGCGCCAGCAGCGAACCTCGGACAGAACCCTATGCAACTAATGAAAAACTGTTTTTT. The whole variable domain, remainder taken from reference TRBV5-1 and TRBJ1-4, is KAGVTQTPRYLIKTRGQQVTLSCSPISGHRSVSWYQQTPGQGLQFLFEYFSETQRNKGNFPGRFSGRQFSNSRSEMNVSTLELGDSALYLCASSEPRTEPYATNEKLFFGSGTQLSVL.

The chain employs TRBV6-4 and TRBJ2-2, with TRBD2 matching over 7 bases. Germline loops: CDR1 MRHNA, CDR2 SNTAGT. This CDR3 is 15 amino acids long. The junction had 6 bases not matched to a gene; V was cut back by 3 bases and J by 5 bases. The CDR3: CASSEDSGHTGELFF. CDR3 nucleotide sequence: TGTGCCAGCAGTGAGGATAGCGGGCATACCGGGGAGCTGTTTTTT.

This chain joins TRBV27 and TRBJ1-2, with 7 bases aligning to TRBD1. CDR3 length: 13 residues. V dropped 5 bases and J dropped 5; count of bases not matched to a gene: 5. The germline V gene encodes CDR1 MNHEY and CDR2 SMNVEV (reference sequence). The CDR3 sequence: CASSPQGEYGYTF. CDR3 bases: TGTGCCAGCAGTCCGCAGGGGGAATATGGCTACACCTTC.